These 4 T cell receptor beta chains were sequenced from one sample in a study of shared clonotypes between healthy human individuals. Repertoires were generated with immunoSEQ multiplex PCR, while TCRdb's copy carries only in-frame clones and drops some. Of approximately 700,000 clones listed, roughly 72% were seen once; the top ten hold under 2%. Sequencing was done on a sample of memory CD4+ T cells sorted from blood. Subset: CD45RA-negative fraction. The receptors were gathered from a woman in her twenties or thirties in good health.

The chain carries TRBV5-6 and TRBJ1-1; D might be TRBD1 (6 bases). Germline CDR1 and CDR2: SGHDT and YYEEEE. V was shortened by 2 bases and J by 5 bases, with 7 bases between the two germline ends. The CDR3 has 12 residues. CDR3 region: CASSFQGTEAFF. As DNA, the CDR3 is TGTGCCAGCAGCTTCCAGGGGACTGAAGCTTTCTTT. Filled out from reference TRBV5-6 and TRBJ1-1, the complete variable domain reads DAGVTQSPTHLIKTRGQQVTLRCSPKSGHDTVSWYQQALGQGPQFIFQYYEEEERQRGNFPDRFSGHQFPNYSSELNVNALLLGDSALYLCASSFQGTEAFFGQGTRLTVV.

J is TRBJ2-5 and V is TRBV5-6; D perhaps matches TRBD2 (5 bases). Germline CDR1 is SGHDT and CDR2 is YYEEEE. Trimming shortened V by 4 bases and J by 9 bases, and 16 bases separated the two germline ends. CDR3 length: 13 residues. CDR3 residues: CASSLEIGAAQYF. The CDR3 coding sequence is TGTGCCAGCAGCCTTGAGATTGGAGCGGCCCAGTACTTC.

For this clone: Other DNA sequences of this sample code for an identical CDR3. The V and J genes are TRBV7-2 and TRBJ1-5; D unresolved. The CDR3 is 14 amino acids. Trimming pared 5 bases from V and 2 bases from J, leaving 10 bases between. Germline loops: CDR1 SGHTA, CDR2 FQGNSA. The CDR3 DNA follows: TGTGCCAGCAGCCGAGAAGGAGGCAATCAGCCCCAGCATTTT. This translates into CASSREGGNQPQHF.

This chain links TRBV5-1 with TRBJ2-3; possibly TRBD1 for D (6 bases). Germline CDR1 and CDR2: SGHRS and YFSETQ. The CDR3 is 15 amino acids. V lost 2 bases and J 1 base, leaving 11 bases between the germline ends. The CDR3 loop is CASSFMGARTDTQYF. DNA of the CDR3: TGCGCCAGCAGCTTCATGGGGGCACGCACAGATACGCAGTATTTT.